This is a list of T cell receptor beta chains from one sample in a study of identical twins. MiXCR, applied by TCRdb to the 5' RACE reads, yields one record per CDR3 protein. This sample yields hundreds of thousands of distinct CDR3 sequences, of which roughly 6% are seen a single time; about 1.8% belongs to the top ten. Sequencing used naive T cells sorted from blood. Receptors were obtained from a man younger than 35 in good health. CDR3s include the opening cysteine and the closing phenylalanine or tryptophan. The D gene is left open where the match is weak. Clone size is shown for a subset of rows, as once, few, many or a class of expanded clone.

v_call	d_call	j_call	cdr3_length	clone_size	cdr3_nt	cdr3_aa
TRBV20-1	-	TRBJ2-3	14	-	TGCAGTGCTAGTAAGGACTCTAGCACAGATACGCAGTATTTT	CSASKDSSTDTQYF
TRBV4-1	TRBD2	TRBJ2-7	15	few	TGCGCCAGCAGCCAATTACTAGCGGATTATTACGAGCAGTACTTC	CASSQLLADYYEQYF
TRBV3-1	-	TRBJ1-1	13	-	TGTGCCAGCAGCCAAGAAGGCGGAAATCGGGCTTTCTTT	CASSQEGGNRAFF
TRBV5-1	TRBD1	TRBJ2-3	15	many	TGCGCCAGCAGCAACGGACAGGGGAGTGGAGATACGCAGTATTTT	CASSNGQGSGDTQYF
TRBV5-1	-	TRBJ2-1	15	-	TGCGCCAGCAGCTTGCTAGGGGCCCAAGTGAATGAGCAGTTCTTC	CASSLLGAQVNEQFF
TRBV6-2/TRBV6-3	TRBD2	TRBJ2-2	17	-	TGTGCCAGCAGTTACGGCGTAATGGGACTACTAACCGGGGAGCTGTTTTTT	CASSYGVMGLLTGELFF
TRBV4-2	TRBD2	TRBJ2-7	15	many	TGTGCCAGCAGCCAGCCGGGACTAGTGTCTTACGAGCAGTACTTC	CASSQPGLVSYEQYF
TRBV7-9	TRBD1	TRBJ2-1	13	few	TGTGCCAGCGCCCGGGACAGGGGGCTGGGGCAGTTCTTC	CASARDRGLGQFF
TRBV6-5	TRBD1	TRBJ2-2	14	many	TGTGCCAGCAGTTACTTCGGGACAGCCGGGGAGCTGTTTTTT	CASSYFGTAGELFF
TRBV18	-	TRBJ2-1	14	many	TGTGCCAGCAGTTTAGACCGGGGATACAATGAGCAGTTCTTC	CASSLDRGYNEQFF
TRBV10-3	-	TRBJ1-4	13	many	TGTGCCAGCTCTTCACCGAGTAATGAAAAACTGTTTTTT	CASSSPSNEKLFF
TRBV29-1	-	TRBJ2-1	14	many	TGCAGCGTTGAAAACAGGAGCTCCTACAATGAGCAGTTCTTC	CSVENRSSYNEQFF
TRBV30	TRBD1	TRBJ1-1	13	few	TGTGCCTGGAGTGTACTCAGGGGGCAACCAGCTTTCTTT	CAWSVLRGQPAFF
TRBV3-1	-	TRBJ2-5	15	many	TGTGCCAGCAGCCAAGGGGCAGGGCGGCAAGAGACCCAGTACTTC	CASSQGAGRQETQYF
TRBV27	TRBD2	TRBJ2-1	18	many	TGTGCCAGCAGTTTCCTAGCGGGAGGGCCGGGAACTTACAATGAGCAGTTCTTC	CASSFLAGGPGTYNEQFF
TRBV4-3	TRBD2	TRBJ2-1	17	-	TGCGCCAGCAGCCAAGATGGGGTACTAGCGGCCTACAATGAGCAGTTCTTC	CASSQDGVLAAYNEQFF
TRBV25-1	TRBD1	TRBJ2-1	12	-	TGTGCAGTAGGGGGACAGTGGGATGAGCAGTTCTTC	CAVGGQWDEQFF
TRBV7-2	-	TRBJ2-2	13	many	TGTGCCAGCAGCTTATTCCGTTCCGGGGAGCTGTTTTTT	CASSLFRSGELFF
TRBV7-2	TRBD2	TRBJ2-1	12	-	TGTGCCAGCAGCTCCTCTAGCGGTGAGCAGTTCTTC	CASSSSSGEQFF
TRBV24-1	-	TRBJ2-7	15	many	TGTGCCACCAGTGATTCCGCGGGACCGAGCTACGAGCAGTACTTC	CATSDSAGPSYEQYF
TRBV20-1	TRBD2	TRBJ2-3	16	many	TGCAGTGCTAGCTATGGACTAGCGGGAGTTTCAGATACGCAGTATTTT	CSASYGLAGVSDTQYF
TRBV20-1	-	TRBJ2-4	13	few	TGCAGTGCTCCCTGGGCAGCGGATAACATTCAGTACTTC	CSAPWAADNIQYF
TRBV27	-	TRBJ2-1	12	-	TGTGCCAGCAGTTTATATGGGGCTGAGCAGTTCTTC	CASSLYGAEQFF
TRBV5-6	-	TRBJ1-1	14	many	TGTGCCAGCAGCCCCAGAATCACGAACACTGAAGCTTTCTTT	CASSPRITNTEAFF
TRBV5-1	TRBD1	TRBJ1-2	14	many	TGCGCCAGCAGCCCCGACGTCCGGGACAGGGGTTACACCTTC	CASSPDVRDRGYTF
TRBV3-1	-	TRBJ2-1	13	-	TGTGCCAGCAGCCAAGAAGCCCGGGTCTCGCAGTTCTTC	CASSQEARVSQFF
TRBV4-3	-	TRBJ2-3	16	-	TGCGCCAGCAGCCAAGAGCCGGGAGCGGGCACAGATACGCAGTATTTT	CASSQEPGAGTDTQYF
TRBV27	TRBD2	TRBJ2-1	14	few	TGTGCCAGCAATGCAGCGGGAGGATTCTATGAGCAGTTCTTC	CASNAAGGFYEQFF
TRBV7-2	-	TRBJ1-1	13	many	TGTGCCAGCAGCCCAACTAGAGGCACTGAAGCTTTCTTT	CASSPTRGTEAFF
TRBV6-1	-	TRBJ2-7	15	few	TGTGCCAGCAGTGAAATAGGACAGAGCTCCTACGAGCAGTACTTC	CASSEIGQSSYEQYF
TRBV3-1	-	TRBJ2-5	15	few	TGTGCCAGCAGCCAGCGTGGACGGGGTGGGGGGACCCAGTACTTC	CASSQRGRGGGTQYF
TRBV15	-	TRBJ2-3	13	few	TGTGCCACCAGGTTCGCTAGCACAGATACGCAGTATTTT	CATRFASTDTQYF
TRBV20-1	TRBD1	TRBJ2-3	15	many	TGCAGTGCTATATCGGACAGGGGAGGAACAGATACGCAGTATTTT	CSAISDRGGTDTQYF
TRBV5-1	-	TRBJ2-3	13	many	TGCGCCAGCAGCTTGGATCCCACAGATACGCAGTATTTT	CASSLDPTDTQYF
TRBV27	-	TRBJ2-7	16	few	TGTGCCAGCAGCCCATCACCCGGGACATTCGCTTACGAGCAGTACTTC	CASSPSPGTFAYEQYF
TRBV12-3/TRBV12-4	TRBD2	TRBJ2-2	20	few	TGTGCCAGCAGTCAACCGGGACTAGCGGGAGGGCCATGGGGCACCGGGGAGCTGTTTTTT	CASSQPGLAGGPWGTGELFF
TRBV7-2	-	TRBJ2-5	15	-	TGTGCCAGCAGCCCCGGCGTGGGCTTTGGGGAGACCCAGTACTTC	CASSPGVGFGETQYF
TRBV10-3	-	TRBJ2-3	17	once	TGTGCCATCAGTGAGTCGAAGGGGATGGGGACCACAGATACGCAGTATTTT	CAISESKGMGTTDTQYF
TRBV28	-	TRBJ2-4	16	many	TGTGCCAGCAAACTCCAGGGTCGCATGGCCAAAAACATTCAGTACTTC	CASKLQGRMAKNIQYF
TRBV20-1	-	TRBJ2-1	14	few	TGCAGTGCTATTGGACTAAACGAGAACAATGAGCAGTTCTTC	CSAIGLNENNEQFF
TRBV6-2/TRBV6-3	-	TRBJ2-1	16	few	TGTGCCAGCAGCCCCTTTGGAGCGGACTCCTACAATGAGCAGTTCTTC	CASSPFGADSYNEQFF
TRBV10-3	-	TRBJ2-3	15	few	TGTGCCATCAGCCCGGGATCTCAACTCCCAGATACGCAGTATTTT	CAISPGSQLPDTQYF
TRBV14	-	TRBJ1-2	15	few	TGTGCCAGCAGCCAAGATTTGCAGGGGAACTATGGCTACACCTTC	CASSQDLQGNYGYTF
TRBV6-2/TRBV6-3	-	TRBJ1-5	16	many	TGTGCCAGCAGAACGATGACCAGACAGGGCAATCAGCCCCAGCATTTT	CASRTMTRQGNQPQHF
TRBV5-1	-	TRBJ1-1	14	few	TGCGCCAGCTTTGACAGGAAGGAGGGCACTGAAGCTTTCTTT	CASFDRKEGTEAFF
TRBV6-5	-	TRBJ2-1	14	few	TGTGCCAGCAGTTACGGGGAGGTGCGCAATGAGCAGTTCTTC	CASSYGEVRNEQFF
TRBV16	-	TRBJ2-7	15	few	TGTGCCAGCAGCCAATCAGGGACACTGACCTACGAGCAGTACTTC	CASSQSGTLTYEQYF
TRBV7-3	TRBD2	TRBJ2-1	14	-	TGTGCCAGCAGCTCGGGACTAGCCCACAATGAGCAGTTCTTC	CASSSGLAHNEQFF
TRBV6-4	-	TRBJ2-1	12	few	TGTGCCAGCAGTGACGGCGGACGCGAGCAGTTCTTC	CASSDGGREQFF
TRBV24-1	-	TRBJ1-2	13	few	TGTGCCACCAGTGATCTCCAGGGATGGGGCTACACCTTC	CATSDLQGWGYTF
TRBV9	TRBD1	TRBJ1-1	14	many	TGTGCCAGCAGCGTAGGGGACAGGGCGACTGAAGCTTTCTTT	CASSVGDRATEAFF
TRBV12-3/TRBV12-4	TRBD2	TRBJ2-2	15	few	TGTGCCAGCACCCTGAGCGGGGTGAACACCGGGGAGCTGTTTTTT	CASTLSGVNTGELFF
TRBV14	TRBD2	TRBJ2-3	15	-	TGTGCCAGCAACGGACTAGCGGAAGAGAGAGATACGCAGTATTTT	CASNGLAEERDTQYF